This T cell receptor beta chain stems from a study of cytomegalovirus exposure and HLA in healthy donors. Study findings and constraints: The authors enumerated 150 to 200 TCR beta chains as linked to cytomegalovirus. Many donors shared some public TCRs, even though most TCR sequences were rare. Subsequent analysis found a tendency for first-cohort TCR clusters to co-occur within the 120 or so validation repertoires.

From the approximately 120-subject validation cohort, which was separate from the roughly 610-subject first cohort, the donors were drawn. Notes on this clone: Antigen specificity is unknown.

Libraries were prepared by immunoSEQ multiplex PCR; TCRdb keeps only in-frame clonotypes and omits some of them. The sample has about 260,000 clones, around 91% seen once. The germline V gene encodes CDR1 MDHEN and CDR2 SYDVKM. V gave up 6 bases and J gave up 4 bases; unmatched junction bases: 7. This CDR3 is 15 amino acids long. V and J are TRBV28 and TRBJ1-5; the match to TRBD1 covers 9 bases. Sample: PBMCs. The source is a woman younger than 45 in good health and CMV-seronegative. For the CDR3, the DNA is TGTGCCAGCAGCAGACCGGGACAGGGAAATCAGCCCCAGCATTTT. This codes for CASSRPGQGNQPQHF.